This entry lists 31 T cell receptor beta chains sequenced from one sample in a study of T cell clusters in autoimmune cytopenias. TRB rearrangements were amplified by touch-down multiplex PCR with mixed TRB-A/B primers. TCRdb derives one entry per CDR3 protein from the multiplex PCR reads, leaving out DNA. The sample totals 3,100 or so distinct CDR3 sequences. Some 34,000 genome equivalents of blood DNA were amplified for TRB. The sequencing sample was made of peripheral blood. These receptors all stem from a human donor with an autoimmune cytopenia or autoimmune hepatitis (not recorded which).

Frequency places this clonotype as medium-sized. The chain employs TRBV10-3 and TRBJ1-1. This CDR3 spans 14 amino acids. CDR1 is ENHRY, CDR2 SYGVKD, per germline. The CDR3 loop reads CAISEMPPNTEAFF.

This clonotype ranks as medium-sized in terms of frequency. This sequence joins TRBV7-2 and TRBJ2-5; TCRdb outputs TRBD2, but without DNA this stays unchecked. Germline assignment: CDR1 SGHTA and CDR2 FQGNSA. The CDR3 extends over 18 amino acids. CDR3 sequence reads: CASSRQGLAGGYQETQYF.

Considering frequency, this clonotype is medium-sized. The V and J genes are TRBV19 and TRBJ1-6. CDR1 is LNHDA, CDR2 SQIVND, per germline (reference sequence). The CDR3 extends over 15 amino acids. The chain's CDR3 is CASSAAGAGNSPLHF.

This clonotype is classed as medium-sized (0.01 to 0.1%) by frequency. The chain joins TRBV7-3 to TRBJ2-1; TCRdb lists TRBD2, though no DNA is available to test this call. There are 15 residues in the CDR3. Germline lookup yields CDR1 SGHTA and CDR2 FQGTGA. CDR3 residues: CASSPQAGGYNEQFF.

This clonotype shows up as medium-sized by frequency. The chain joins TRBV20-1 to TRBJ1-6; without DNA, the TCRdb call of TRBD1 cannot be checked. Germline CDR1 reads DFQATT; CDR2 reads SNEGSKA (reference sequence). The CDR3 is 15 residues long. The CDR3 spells CSARDAGTGNSPLHF.

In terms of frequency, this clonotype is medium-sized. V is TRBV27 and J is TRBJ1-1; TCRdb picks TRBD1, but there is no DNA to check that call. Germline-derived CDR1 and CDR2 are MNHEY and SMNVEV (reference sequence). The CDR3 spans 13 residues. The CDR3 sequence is CASCDRGLTEAFF.

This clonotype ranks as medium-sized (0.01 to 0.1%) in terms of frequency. CDR3 residues: CATRVGAADKNIQYF. The rearrangement joins TRBV19 to TRBJ2-4; TCRdb outputs TRBD1, but without DNA this stays unchecked. The CDR3 is 15 residues long. Germline V gene data show CDR1 as LNHDA and CDR2 as SQIVND (reference sequence).

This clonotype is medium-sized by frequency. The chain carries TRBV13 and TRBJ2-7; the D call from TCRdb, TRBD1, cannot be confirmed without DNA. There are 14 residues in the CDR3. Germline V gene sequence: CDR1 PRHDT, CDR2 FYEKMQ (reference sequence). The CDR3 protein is CASSLVRGQGVQYF.

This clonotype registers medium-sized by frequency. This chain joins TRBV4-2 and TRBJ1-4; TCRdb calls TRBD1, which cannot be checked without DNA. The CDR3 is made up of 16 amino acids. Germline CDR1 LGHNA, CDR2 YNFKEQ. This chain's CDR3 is CASSPGQGSRNEKLFF.

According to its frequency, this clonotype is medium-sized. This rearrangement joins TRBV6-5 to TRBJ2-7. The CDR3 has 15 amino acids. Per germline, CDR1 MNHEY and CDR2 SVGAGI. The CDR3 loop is CASSYGQGISYEQYF.

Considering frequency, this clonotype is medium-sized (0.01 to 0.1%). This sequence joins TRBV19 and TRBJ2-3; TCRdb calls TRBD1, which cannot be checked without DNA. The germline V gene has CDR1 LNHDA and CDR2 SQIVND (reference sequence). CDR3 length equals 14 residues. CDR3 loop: CASSMAGGVDTQYF.

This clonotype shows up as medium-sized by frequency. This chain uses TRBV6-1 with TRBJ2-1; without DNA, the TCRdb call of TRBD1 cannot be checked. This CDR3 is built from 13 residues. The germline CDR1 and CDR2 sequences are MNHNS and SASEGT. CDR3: CASRADRSGEQFF.

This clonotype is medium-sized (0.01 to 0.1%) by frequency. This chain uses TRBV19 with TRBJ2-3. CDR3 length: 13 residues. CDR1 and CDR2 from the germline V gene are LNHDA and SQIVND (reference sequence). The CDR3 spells CASSIRGTDTQYF.

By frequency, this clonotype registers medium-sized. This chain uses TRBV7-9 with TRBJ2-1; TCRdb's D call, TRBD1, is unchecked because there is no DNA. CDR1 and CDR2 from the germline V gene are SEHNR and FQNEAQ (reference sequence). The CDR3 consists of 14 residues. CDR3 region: CASSPPWNGDEQFF.

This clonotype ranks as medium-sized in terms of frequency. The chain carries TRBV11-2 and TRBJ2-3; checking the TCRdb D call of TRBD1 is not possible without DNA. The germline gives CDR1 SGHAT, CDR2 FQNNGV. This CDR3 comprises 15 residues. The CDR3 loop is CASSLLPGGTDTQYF.

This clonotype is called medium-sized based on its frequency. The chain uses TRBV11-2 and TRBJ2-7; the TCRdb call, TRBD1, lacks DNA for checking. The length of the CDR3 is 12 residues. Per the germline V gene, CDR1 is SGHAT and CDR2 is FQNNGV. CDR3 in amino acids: CASSRTGDEQYF.

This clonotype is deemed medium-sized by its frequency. The CDR3 protein is CAWSWGQGAEQYF. This chain links TRBV30 with TRBJ2-7; TCRdb outputs TRBD1, but without DNA this stays unchecked. The CDR3 is 13 amino acids. Germline loops: CDR1 GTSNPN, CDR2 SVGIG (reference sequence).

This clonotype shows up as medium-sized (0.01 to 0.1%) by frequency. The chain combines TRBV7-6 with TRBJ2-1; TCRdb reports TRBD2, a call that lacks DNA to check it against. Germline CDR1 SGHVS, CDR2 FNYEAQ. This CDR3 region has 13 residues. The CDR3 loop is CASSLGGLPEQFF.

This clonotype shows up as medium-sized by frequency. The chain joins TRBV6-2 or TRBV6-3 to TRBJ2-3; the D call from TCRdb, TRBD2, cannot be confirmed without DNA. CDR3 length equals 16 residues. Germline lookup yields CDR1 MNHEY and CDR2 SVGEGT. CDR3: CASSRLAGGGPDTQYF.

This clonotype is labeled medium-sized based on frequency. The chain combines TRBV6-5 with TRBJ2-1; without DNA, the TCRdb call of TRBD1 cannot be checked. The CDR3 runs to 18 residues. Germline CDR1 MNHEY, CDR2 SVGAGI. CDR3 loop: CAISESRPGGSRLDEQFF.

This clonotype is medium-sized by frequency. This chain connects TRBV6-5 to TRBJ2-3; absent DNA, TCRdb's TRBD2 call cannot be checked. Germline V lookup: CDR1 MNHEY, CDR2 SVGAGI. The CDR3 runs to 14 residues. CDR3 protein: CASSYRSSWDTQYF.

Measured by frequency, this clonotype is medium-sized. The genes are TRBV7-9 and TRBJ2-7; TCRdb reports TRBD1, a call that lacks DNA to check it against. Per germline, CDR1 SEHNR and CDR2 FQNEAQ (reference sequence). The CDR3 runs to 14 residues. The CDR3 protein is CASSPGQGGYEQYF.

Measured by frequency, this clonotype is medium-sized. CDR3 protein: CASSSGKGYTF. The chain links TRBV9 to TRBJ1-2; TCRdb names TRBD1, which stays unverified in the absence of DNA. The CDR3 extends over 11 amino acids. Germline CDR1 is SGDLS and CDR2 is YYNGEE.

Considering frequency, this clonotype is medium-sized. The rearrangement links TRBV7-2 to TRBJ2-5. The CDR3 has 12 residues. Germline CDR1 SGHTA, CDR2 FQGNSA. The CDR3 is CASSLVTETQYF.

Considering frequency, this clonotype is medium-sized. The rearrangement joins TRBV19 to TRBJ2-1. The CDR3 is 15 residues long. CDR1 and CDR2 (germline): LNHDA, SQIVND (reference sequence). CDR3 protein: CASSILAASYNEQFF.

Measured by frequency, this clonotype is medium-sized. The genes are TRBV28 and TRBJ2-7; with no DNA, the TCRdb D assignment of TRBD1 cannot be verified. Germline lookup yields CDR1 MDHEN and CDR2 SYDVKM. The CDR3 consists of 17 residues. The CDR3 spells CASSLPSPGQGLLEQYF.

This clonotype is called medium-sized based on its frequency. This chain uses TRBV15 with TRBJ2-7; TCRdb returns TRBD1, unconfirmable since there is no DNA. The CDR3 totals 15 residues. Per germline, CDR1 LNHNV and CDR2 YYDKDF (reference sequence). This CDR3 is CATSRDQQGINEQYF.

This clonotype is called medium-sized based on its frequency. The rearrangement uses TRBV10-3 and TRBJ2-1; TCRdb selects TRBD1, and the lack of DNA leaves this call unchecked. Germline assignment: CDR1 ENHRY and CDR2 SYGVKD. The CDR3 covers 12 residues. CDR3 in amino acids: CATGQGYNEQFF.

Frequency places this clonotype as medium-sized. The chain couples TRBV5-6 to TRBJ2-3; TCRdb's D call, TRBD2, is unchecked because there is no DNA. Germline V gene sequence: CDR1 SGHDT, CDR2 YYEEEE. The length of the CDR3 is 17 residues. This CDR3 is CASSLVGSGRAADTQYF.

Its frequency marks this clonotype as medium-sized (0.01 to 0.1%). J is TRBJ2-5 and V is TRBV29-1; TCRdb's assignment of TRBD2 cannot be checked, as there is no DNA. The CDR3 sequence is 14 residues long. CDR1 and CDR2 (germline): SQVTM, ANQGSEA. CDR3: CSVGVAGGYETQYF.

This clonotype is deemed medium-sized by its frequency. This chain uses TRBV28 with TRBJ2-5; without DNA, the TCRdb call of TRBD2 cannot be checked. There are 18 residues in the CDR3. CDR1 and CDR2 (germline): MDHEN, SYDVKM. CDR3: CASSFLRWEGPRNLTQYF. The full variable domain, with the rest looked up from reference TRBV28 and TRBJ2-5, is DVKVTQSSRYLVKRTGEKVFLECVQDMDHENMFWYRQDPGLGLRLIYFSYDVKMKEKGDIPEGYSVSREKKERFSLILESASTNQTSMYLCASSFLRWEGPRNLTQYFGPGTRLLVL.